The rows below give T cell receptor beta chains drawn from one sample of a study of T cells in Graves' hyperthyroidism and ophthalmopathy. TCRdb reanalysed the multiplex PCR reads using MiXCR and keeps one entry per CDR3 protein. The table records 300,000 to 350,000 distinct CDR3 sequences, about 14% of them present only once. The specimen sequenced was blood. Source of these receptors: a woman aged 25-40 years with Graves' hyperthyroidism. Each CDR3 is given with its conserved first and last residue. The order of the fields is J gene, V gene, clone size, D gene, CDR3 protein, CDR3 DNA. The D gene is left open where the match is weak. Clone size is not always given. Where it is, it says once, few, many or a class for expanded clones.

j_call: TRBJ2-7
v_call: TRBV25-1
clone_size: -
d_call: TRBD1
cdr3_aa: CASSEVRQGNEQYF
cdr3_nt: TGTGCCAGCAGTGAAGTGCGACAGGGGAACGAGCAGTACTTC

j_call: TRBJ2-2
v_call: TRBV7-2
clone_size: many
d_call: TRBD1
cdr3_aa: CASGQGAGELFF
cdr3_nt: TGTGCCAGCGGACAGGGCGCCGGGGAGCTGTTTTTT

j_call: TRBJ2-5
v_call: TRBV11-2
clone_size: many
d_call: -
cdr3_aa: CASSLDRYQETQYF
cdr3_nt: TGTGCCAGCAGCTTAGATAGGTACCAAGAGACCCAGTACTTC

j_call: TRBJ2-7
v_call: TRBV4-1
clone_size: -
d_call: -
cdr3_aa: CASSQGVGSPYEQYF
cdr3_nt: TGCGCCAGCAGCCAAGGCGTAGGGAGCCCCTACGAGCAGTACTTC

j_call: TRBJ2-3
v_call: TRBV5-8
clone_size: -
d_call: -
cdr3_aa: CASSSGTQADTQYF
cdr3_nt: TGTGCCAGCAGCTCTGGCACCCAGGCAGATACGCAGTATTTT

j_call: TRBJ2-5
v_call: TRBV7-2
clone_size: few
d_call: -
cdr3_aa: CASSLERWTEKQETQYF
cdr3_nt: TGTGCCAGCAGCTTAGAACGTTGGACGGAAAAACAAGAGACCCAGTACTTC

j_call: TRBJ2-7
v_call: TRBV28
clone_size: many
d_call: -
cdr3_aa: CASKNGGVDEQYF
cdr3_nt: TGTGCCAGCAAAAACGGAGGAGTGGACGAGCAGTACTTC

j_call: TRBJ2-7
v_call: TRBV7-9
clone_size: many
d_call: -
cdr3_aa: CASSLAQGRSYEQYF
cdr3_nt: TGTGCCAGCAGCTTAGCGCAAGGCAGGAGTTACGAGCAGTACTTC

j_call: TRBJ1-1
v_call: TRBV28
clone_size: -
d_call: -
cdr3_aa: CATNHGGKAFF
cdr3_nt: TGTGCCACCAACCATGGGGGTAAAGCTTTCTTT

j_call: TRBJ2-4
v_call: TRBV2
clone_size: -
d_call: -
cdr3_aa: CAIQTGTIAKNIQYF
cdr3_nt: TGTGCCATCCAGACAGGAACAATAGCCAAAAACATTCAGTACTTC

j_call: TRBJ2-2
v_call: TRBV6-2/TRBV6-3
clone_size: many
d_call: -
cdr3_aa: CASSYNPNTGELFF
cdr3_nt: TGTGCCAGCAGTTACAACCCGAACACCGGGGAGCTGTTTTTT

j_call: TRBJ2-3
v_call: TRBV12-3/TRBV12-4
clone_size: few
d_call: TRBD1
cdr3_aa: CASSPGTEWDSTDTQYF
cdr3_nt: TGTGCCAGCAGTCCCGGGACAGAGTGGGATAGCACAGATACGCAGTATTTT

j_call: TRBJ2-2
v_call: TRBV30
clone_size: many
d_call: TRBD2
cdr3_aa: CAWQLAGVGELFF
cdr3_nt: TGTGCCTGGCAATTAGCGGGAGTCGGGGAGCTGTTTTTT

j_call: TRBJ2-7
v_call: TRBV13
clone_size: -
d_call: -
cdr3_aa: CASSFRPVDEQYF
cdr3_nt: TGTGCCAGCAGCTTTAGGCCGGTCGACGAGCAGTACTTC

j_call: TRBJ2-2
v_call: TRBV20-1
clone_size: -
d_call: TRBD2
cdr3_aa: CSARGGLAGANTGELFF
cdr3_nt: TGCAGTGCTAGAGGGGGCCTAGCGGGTGCGAACACCGGGGAGCTGTTTTTT

j_call: TRBJ2-5
v_call: TRBV13
clone_size: few
d_call: TRBD2
cdr3_aa: CASSHGGDSYQETQYF
cdr3_nt: TGTGCCAGCAGCCACGGGGGGGATTCGTACCAAGAGACCCAGTACTTC

j_call: TRBJ2-7
v_call: TRBV10-3
clone_size: -
d_call: TRBD2
cdr3_aa: CAISESALLAGVSYEQYF
cdr3_nt: TGTGCCATCAGTGAGTCCGCACTCCTAGCGGGAGTCTCCTACGAGCAGTACTTC

j_call: TRBJ2-1
v_call: TRBV6-2/TRBV6-3
clone_size: many
d_call: TRBD2
cdr3_aa: CASSYSRGSSYNEQFF
cdr3_nt: TGTGCCAGCAGTTACTCGCGGGGGAGCTCCTACAATGAGCAGTTCTTC

j_call: TRBJ2-3
v_call: TRBV6-1
clone_size: many
d_call: -
cdr3_aa: CASSPLSSASTDTQYF
cdr3_nt: TGTGCCAGCAGTCCGCTCTCTAGCGCTAGCACAGATACGCAGTATTTT

j_call: TRBJ2-2
v_call: TRBV10-2
clone_size: -
d_call: TRBD2
cdr3_aa: CAIRPSGRTGELFF
cdr3_nt: TGCGCCATCCGACCTAGCGGGAGGACCGGGGAGCTGTTTTTT

j_call: TRBJ2-4
v_call: TRBV11-2
clone_size: many
d_call: -
cdr3_aa: CASSLGSENIQYF
cdr3_nt: TGTGCCAGCAGCTTAGGTTCGGAAAACATTCAGTACTTC

j_call: TRBJ2-7
v_call: TRBV20-1
clone_size: -
d_call: TRBD2
cdr3_aa: CSASGGSRWEQYF
cdr3_nt: TGCAGTGCTAGTGGCGGGAGCCGTTGGGAGCAGTACTTC

j_call: TRBJ2-3
v_call: TRBV7-9
clone_size: -
d_call: TRBD2
cdr3_aa: CASSLSPGGKADTQYF
cdr3_nt: TGTGCCAGCAGCTTATCCCCGGGAGGGAAGGCAGATACGCAGTATTTT

j_call: TRBJ2-7
v_call: TRBV6-1
clone_size: many
d_call: -
cdr3_aa: CASRNQGSYEQYF
cdr3_nt: TGTGCCAGCAGAAACCAAGGCTCCTACGAGCAGTACTTC

j_call: TRBJ2-7
v_call: TRBV5-1
clone_size: once
d_call: TRBD2
cdr3_aa: CASSFGTRSIYEQYF
cdr3_nt: TGCGCCAGCAGCTTTGGGACTAGGAGCATCTACGAGCAGTACTTC

j_call: TRBJ2-7
v_call: TRBV19
clone_size: -
d_call: -
cdr3_aa: CTSSIRSSYEQYF
cdr3_nt: TGTACCAGTAGTATCAGGTCGAGCTACGAGCAGTACTTC

j_call: TRBJ1-2
v_call: TRBV5-5
clone_size: once
d_call: -
cdr3_aa: CAAKIGIVHKRGYTF
cdr3_nt: TGTGCCGCAAAAATCGGGATAGTCCACAAGCGGGGCTACACCTTC

j_call: TRBJ2-3
v_call: TRBV3-1
clone_size: -
d_call: -
cdr3_aa: CASSHSVGSDTQYF
cdr3_nt: TGTGCCAGCAGCCATTCCGTGGGGTCAGATACGCAGTATTTT

j_call: TRBJ2-4
v_call: TRBV20-1
clone_size: -
d_call: -
cdr3_aa: CSARPTGIVNIQYF
cdr3_nt: TGCAGTGCTAGACCAACAGGGATTGTAAACATTCAGTACTTC

j_call: TRBJ2-2
v_call: TRBV19
clone_size: few
d_call: -
cdr3_aa: CASSREGGVDTGELFF
cdr3_nt: TGTGCCAGTAGTCGTGAGGGGGGCGTCGACACCGGGGAGCTGTTTTTT

j_call: TRBJ2-1
v_call: TRBV7-9
clone_size: many
d_call: -
cdr3_aa: CASSPRRDLVGEPNEQFF
cdr3_nt: TGTGCCAGCAGCCCGCGACGGGACCTAGTAGGGGAACCAAATGAGCAGTTCTTC

j_call: TRBJ2-1
v_call: TRBV27
clone_size: many
d_call: -
cdr3_aa: CASTDRAFGEQFF
cdr3_nt: TGTGCCAGCACCGATCGGGCCTTCGGGGAGCAGTTCTTC

j_call: TRBJ2-7
v_call: TRBV3-1
clone_size: few
d_call: TRBD1
cdr3_aa: CASRNRDRAYEQYF
cdr3_nt: TGTGCCAGCAGAAACCGGGACAGAGCCTACGAGCAGTACTTC

j_call: TRBJ1-3
v_call: TRBV3-1
clone_size: -
d_call: -
cdr3_aa: CASSPGTPGNTIYF
cdr3_nt: TGTGCCAGCAGCCCGGGGACACCTGGAAACACCATATATTTT

j_call: TRBJ1-2
v_call: TRBV20-1
clone_size: many
d_call: TRBD1
cdr3_aa: CSARDQTGVNYGYTF
cdr3_nt: TGCAGTGCTAGAGACCAGACAGGGGTAAACTATGGCTACACCTTC

j_call: TRBJ1-2
v_call: TRBV29-1
clone_size: -
d_call: -
cdr3_aa: CSVAGAEAYGYTF
cdr3_nt: TGCAGCGTTGCGGGGGCGGAGGCCTATGGCTACACCTTC

j_call: TRBJ2-1
v_call: TRBV28
clone_size: many
d_call: TRBD2
cdr3_aa: CASRPGLAGKSTGFF
cdr3_nt: TGTGCCAGCAGGCCGGGACTAGCGGGAAAATCGACCGGGTTCTTC

j_call: TRBJ2-1
v_call: TRBV6-4
clone_size: few
d_call: -
cdr3_aa: CASSESEVGVNEQFF
cdr3_nt: TGTGCCAGCAGTGAAAGTGAAGTTGGGGTAAATGAGCAGTTCTTC

j_call: TRBJ2-1
v_call: TRBV7-2
clone_size: -
d_call: TRBD2
cdr3_aa: CASSLLFSYSLAGDRYNEQFF
cdr3_nt: TGTGCCAGCAGCTTACTCTTTTCTTATTCGCTAGCGGGAGACCGGTACAATGAGCAGTTCTTC

j_call: TRBJ2-3
v_call: TRBV7-9
clone_size: -
d_call: -
cdr3_aa: CASSLHRIGDTQYF
cdr3_nt: TGTGCCAGCAGCCTACACAGAATTGGAGATACGCAGTATTTT

j_call: TRBJ1-2
v_call: TRBV7-9
clone_size: few
d_call: -
cdr3_aa: CASSATGLGYTF
cdr3_nt: TGTGCCAGCAGCGCTACAGGTCTTGGCTACACCTTC

j_call: TRBJ1-1
v_call: TRBV29-1
clone_size: few
d_call: -
cdr3_aa: CSVIRQGRNTEAFF
cdr3_nt: TGCAGCGTTATTCGGCAGGGGCGGAACACTGAAGCTTTCTTT

j_call: TRBJ2-2
v_call: TRBV25-1
clone_size: many
d_call: -
cdr3_aa: CASSAQTGELFF
cdr3_nt: TGTGCCAGCAGTGCGCAAACCGGGGAGCTGTTTTTT

j_call: TRBJ2-5
v_call: TRBV20-1
clone_size: many
d_call: TRBD1
cdr3_aa: CSASETSSRGRSETQYF
cdr3_nt: TGCAGTGCTAGCGAAACAAGTTCCAGGGGGCGATCGGAGACCCAGTACTTC

j_call: TRBJ1-5
v_call: TRBV28
clone_size: many
d_call: -
cdr3_aa: CASSLEARNQPQHF
cdr3_nt: TGTGCCAGCAGTTTGGAGGCCAGAAATCAGCCCCAGCATTTT

j_call: TRBJ1-2
v_call: TRBV5-1
clone_size: many
d_call: TRBD1
cdr3_aa: CASSPGTAGGYTF
cdr3_nt: TGCGCCAGCAGCCCGGGGACAGCGGGCGGCTACACCTTC

j_call: TRBJ2-3
v_call: TRBV9
clone_size: few
d_call: TRBD2
cdr3_aa: CASSVGAGSSGRRADTQYF
cdr3_nt: TGTGCCAGCAGCGTAGGGGCAGGGTCTAGCGGGAGACGGGCAGATACGCAGTATTTT

j_call: TRBJ2-7
v_call: TRBV12-3/TRBV12-4
clone_size: many
d_call: -
cdr3_aa: CASRKAGNPYEQYF
cdr3_nt: TGTGCCAGCAGAAAAGCCGGGAATCCCTACGAGCAGTACTTC

j_call: TRBJ1-1
v_call: TRBV13
clone_size: -
d_call: -
cdr3_aa: CASSSSGSLGEAFF
cdr3_nt: TGTGCCAGCAGCTCCTCGGGGAGTTTGGGTGAAGCTTTCTTT

j_call: TRBJ1-5
v_call: TRBV5-1
clone_size: many
d_call: TRBD1
cdr3_aa: CASSLTGGNQPQHF
cdr3_nt: TGCGCCAGCAGCCTGACAGGGGGCAATCAGCCCCAGCATTTT

j_call: TRBJ2-7
v_call: TRBV7-2
clone_size: few
d_call: -
cdr3_aa: CASSFRPGPQSDEQYF
cdr3_nt: TGTGCCAGCAGCTTCCGCCCGGGACCGCAAAGCGACGAGCAGTACTTC

j_call: TRBJ1-1
v_call: TRBV28
clone_size: many
d_call: -
cdr3_aa: CASSTGVTGEDTEAFF
cdr3_nt: TGTGCCAGCAGTACCGGTGTGACAGGTGAGGACACTGAAGCTTTCTTT

j_call: TRBJ2-6
v_call: TRBV30
clone_size: -
d_call: -
cdr3_aa: CAWSVEGVLVANVLTF
cdr3_nt: TGTGCCTGGAGTGTAGAGGGGGTTTTGGTTGCCAACGTCCTGACTTTC

j_call: TRBJ1-2
v_call: TRBV10-3
clone_size: many
d_call: -
cdr3_aa: CAISETDQGGYTF
cdr3_nt: TGTGCCATCAGTGAGACAGATCAGGGGGGCTACACCTTC

j_call: TRBJ2-7
v_call: TRBV6-2/TRBV6-3
clone_size: -
d_call: -
cdr3_aa: CASSSLDHEQYF
cdr3_nt: TGTGCCAGCAGTTCACTAGACCACGAGCAGTACTTC

j_call: TRBJ1-1
v_call: TRBV12-3/TRBV12-4
clone_size: many
d_call: -
cdr3_aa: CASSLDQRSTEAFF
cdr3_nt: TGTGCCAGCAGTTTAGACCAGAGGTCTACTGAAGCTTTCTTT